This TCR beta chain was obtained from a study of cytomegalovirus exposure and HLA in healthy donors. The CDR3 runs to 16 residues. With 0 bases clipped from V and 2 bases from J, the junction kept 5 bases outside the gene matches. Germline CDR1 reads MNHEY; CDR2 reads SVGAGI. PCR was performed using 60 Vbeta and 13 Jbeta primers. The table came from immunoSEQ multiplex PCR; TCRdb's copy has only in-frame clones and leaves some out. Among 200,000 or so clones listed, 80% to 85% were seen once. Remarks on this clone: Its antigen is undetermined.

General observations from the study: An analysis done earlier found most TCR beta V segments productive about 87% or about 30% of the time. TCR beta chain V- and J-gene trimming was linked, in a later analysis, to a missense variant in DCLRE1C.

This clonotype originated in a woman in her 50s in good health and CMV-seropositive. V usage is TRBV6-5 and J usage is TRBJ2-3; 7 bases match TRBD2. The sample taken for sequencing was PBMCs. The CDR3 sequence is CASSYSGGGNTDTQYF. In nucleotides, the CDR3 is TGTGCCAGCAGTTACTCCGGGGGAGGGAACACAGATACGCAGTATTTT.